The rows below give T cell receptor beta chains drawn from one sample of a study of Tregs in tolerant kidney transplant recipients. Here immunoSEQ multiplex PCR was the method, and the copy in TCRdb shows in-frame clones only, minus some. The data show some 250,000 clones, about 86% seen once. Sequencing used CD4+ T cells from blood. These TCRs come from a human donor in good health. CDR3s include the opening cysteine and the closing phenylalanine or tryptophan. D genes are given only for firm matches. Clone size is not always given. Where it is, it says once, few, many or a class for expanded clones.

TRBV11-3	-	-	13	TRBJ1-1	TGTGCCAGCAGCTCCGGGAGGAACACTGAAGCTTTCTTT	CASSSGRNTEAFF
TRBV2	-	-	15	TRBJ1-6	TGTGCCAGCCGCGGTGGGTCGTGGGCTAATTCACCCCTCCACTTT	CASRGGSWANSPLHF
TRBV19	few	TRBD1	13	TRBJ2-5	TGTGCCAGCGGACAGGGGGCAGGAGAGACCCAGTACTTC	CASGQGAGETQYF
TRBV6-6	-	TRBD2	16	TRBJ2-7	TGTGCCAGCAGTTACGGTCCGGGACTAGGGGCCTACGAGCAGTACTTC	CASSYGPGLGAYEQYF
TRBV27	-	TRBD1	15	TRBJ2-7	TGTGCCAGCAGTGCTACAGGGGGCATTTTTTACGAGCAGTACTTC	CASSATGGIFYEQYF
TRBV2	-	TRBD2	15	TRBJ2-1	TGTGCCAGCAGGGAACTAGCGGGACCTTACAATGAGCAGTTCTTC	CASRELAGPYNEQFF
TRBV11-2	-	TRBD2	15	TRBJ2-3	TGTGCCAGCAGCTCCCGAGCGGGAGGCACAGATACGCAGTATTTT	CASSSRAGGTDTQYF
TRBV2	once	-	13	TRBJ1-5	TGTGCCAGCAGAGGACAGAGGGGTCAGCCCCAGCATTTT	CASRGQRGQPQHF
TRBV10-3	few	-	17	TRBJ2-1	TGTGCCATCAGTGACCCCTCGGCAGGGAAGGTCCACAATGAGCAGTTCTTC	CAISDPSAGKVHNEQFF
TRBV7-2	-	TRBD2	15	TRBJ2-1	TGTGCCAGCAGCAAGATAGGGAGGGCCGACAATGAGCAGTTCTTC	CASSKIGRADNEQFF
TRBV6-5	once	-	15	TRBJ2-3	TGTGCCAGCAGTTACACGGGTGGGAACACAGATACGCAGTATTTT	CASSYTGGNTDTQYF
TRBV5-1	-	-	14	TRBJ2-7	TGCGCCAGCAGCTTGGACCCCAGCTCCTACGAGCAGTACTTC	CASSLDPSSYEQYF